These 20 T cell receptor beta chains originate from one sample sequenced in a study of control samples from healthy donors and cancer patients. Libraries were prepared by immunoSEQ multiplex PCR; TCRdb keeps only in-frame clonotypes and omits some of them. The table has about 410,000 clones, approximately 92% seen once. Sequences were obtained from PBMCs. The receptors originated from a man in his forties or fifties with head and neck cancer.

This sequence joins TRBV6-5 and TRBJ2-7; 10 nucleotides agree with TRBD1. Germline trimming cut 6 bases from V and 5 bases from J; bases unmatched to any gene: 7. CDR1 and CDR2 from the germline V gene are MNHEY and SVGAGI. This CDR3 contains 14 residues. The CDR3 is CASRSGTGVNEQYF. The CDR3, as DNA: TGTGCCAGCAGATCCGGGACAGGGGTTAACGAGCAGTACTTC.

The chain carries TRBV10-2 and TRBJ2-1; D gene uncertain. Germline loops: CDR1 WSHSY, CDR2 SAAADI. This CDR3 has 11 residues. The V end was cut by 7 bases, the J end by 4 bases, with 5 bases between. This CDR3 is CASTQYNEQFF. The CDR3 DNA is TGCGCCAGCACCCAATACAATGAGCAGTTCTTC.

The V gene is TRBV28, the J gene TRBJ2-7; D is unresolved. The germline gives CDR1 MDHEN, CDR2 SYDVKM. V was cut by 3 bases and J by 9 bases, with 15 bases left in between. CDR3 length: 13 amino acids. The DNA of the CDR3 is TGTGCCAGCAGTTTCAGGCAGGTCCTCGGGCAGTACTTC. Translation: CASSFRQVLGQYF.

This chain joins TRBV11-2 and TRBJ2-5; D may match TRBD1 or TRBD2 (7 bases each). This CDR3 has 14 residues. Germline V gives CDR1 SGHAT, CDR2 FQNNGV. The germline V and J ends were trimmed by 0 bases and 4 bases, with 9 bases remaining between them. CDR3 residues: CASSLDRGGETQYF. As DNA, the CDR3 is TGTGCCAGCAGCTTAGACAGGGGGGGAGAGACCCAGTACTTC. Variable domain in full (rest from reference TRBV11-2 and TRBJ2-5): EAGVAQSPRYKIIEKRQSVAFWCNPISGHATLYWYQQILGQGPKLLIQFQNNGVVDDSQLPKDRFSAERLKGVDSTLKIQPAKLEDSAVYLCASSLDRGGETQYFGPGTRLLVL.

The gene calls are TRBV7-9 and TRBJ2-7, with 9 bases that match TRBD1. Germline values: CDR1 SEHNR, CDR2 FQNEAQ (reference sequence). This CDR3 region has 14 residues. Losses at the gene ends were 4 bases for V and 3 bases for J; bases not matched to a gene: 4. CDR3 coding DNA: TGTGCCAGCAGCTACCGGGACAGGGACTACGAGCAGTACTTC. It specifies CASSYRDRDYEQYF.

This chain connects TRBV7-3 to TRBJ2-1; 7 bases are shared with TRBD2. Looked up from germline, CDR1 is SGHTA and CDR2 is FQGTGA. The J segment lost 4 bases and the V segment lost 6 bases, leaving 9 bases of the junction unmatched. This CDR3 has 15 amino acids. The CDR3 loop reads CASSPLAGPYNEQFF. DNA of the CDR3: TGTGCCAGCAGTCCCTTAGCGGGTCCGTACAATGAGCAGTTCTTC.

The chain links TRBV18 to TRBJ2-2; 7 bases fit TRBD2. The CDR3 runs 14 residues. Losses at the gene ends were 1 base for V and 6 bases for J; bases not matched to a gene: 2. Germline assignment: CDR1 KGHSH and CDR2 LQKENI. For the CDR3, the DNA is TGTGCCAGCTCACCACTACGGGGGGCCGGGGAGCTGTTTTTT. Its protein product is CASSPLRGAGELFF.

The chain has TRBV5-1 and TRBJ1-6, with 10 bases matching TRBD1. The CDR3 is 15 amino acids. Losses at the gene ends were 6 bases for V and 4 bases for J; bases not matched to a gene: 4. The germline V gene has CDR1 SGHRS and CDR2 YFSETQ. The CDR3 sequence is CASTRDRGYNSPLHF. For the CDR3, the DNA is TGCGCCAGCACCCGGGACAGGGGATATAATTCACCCCTCCACTTT.

This clone occurred once. The chain has TRBV5-5 and TRBJ1-5; the D is unclear. The V and J ends lost 2 bases and 5 bases respectively, with 11 bases between them. CDR1 and CDR2 from the germline V gene are SGHKS and YYEKEE (reference sequence). The CDR3 loop spans 14 amino acids. The CDR3 region is CASSLGRFDQPQHF. The CDR3 DNA is TGTGCCAGCAGCTTAGGACGGTTCGATCAGCCCCAGCATTTT.

This clone was found a few times. The V gene is TRBV2, the J gene TRBJ2-7; perhaps TRBD1 as D (6 bases). This CDR3 has 12 residues. Germline assignment: CDR1 SNHLY and CDR2 FYNNEI. Trimming took off 8 bases at V and 3 bases at J, with 11 bases between the two ends. The DNA of the CDR3 is TGTGCCAGCGGGACAACTTACTACGAGCAGTACTTC. Translation: CASGTTYYEQYF.

This chain connects TRBV6-6 to TRBJ2-1, with 9 bases matching TRBD2. V was clipped by 0 bases and J by 14 bases; unmatched bases: 14. Per the germline V gene, CDR1 is MNHNY and CDR2 is SVGAGI (reference sequence). The CDR3 loop spans 16 amino acids. CDR3 sequence reads: CASSYSDGGRAGSEFF. CDR3 DNA sequence: TGTGCCAGCAGTTACTCGGACGGCGGGAGGGCGGGTTCGGAGTTCTTC.

J is TRBJ2-3 and V is TRBV4-1; 15 positions agree with TRBD2. The germline V gene has CDR1 MGHRA and CDR2 YSYEKL. The CDR3 has 18 amino acids. V lost 2 bases to trimming and J lost 1 base; unmatched junction nucleotides: 4. The CDR3 loop reads CASSQSGLAGGGTDTQYF. CDR3 bases: TGCGCCAGCAGCCAATCCGGACTAGCGGGGGGGGGCACAGATACGCAGTATTTT.

The chain employs TRBV19 and TRBJ1-5; a possible D gene is TRBD1 (5 bases). CDR1 and CDR2 (germline): LNHDA, SQIVND (reference sequence). This CDR3 is 16 amino acids long. Trimming took off 7 bases at V and 8 bases at J, with 24 bases between the two ends. CDR3 DNA: TGTGCCAGTACCCGCTCGCCGGGACTGGACATCAAGCCCCAGCATTTT. It yields the protein CASTRSPGLDIKPQHF.

V is TRBV5-1 and J is TRBJ2-7; TRBD1 might be the D (6 bases). Germline V gene sequence: CDR1 SGHRS, CDR2 YFSETQ. The CDR3 runs 17 residues. The germline V and J ends were trimmed by 2 bases and 6 bases, with 24 bases remaining between them. The CDR3 DNA reads as TGCGCCAGCAGCTTCAGTCAGGGGTTAAGTGGCTCCCTCGAGCAGTACTTC. Translating it yields CASSFSQGLSGSLEQYF.

This chain uses TRBV11-1 with TRBJ2-5; D may be TRBD1 or TRBD2 (6 bases each). The CDR3 length is 13 residues. V lost 5 bases and J lost 5, with 12 bases in between. CDR1 SGHAT and CDR2 FQDESV come from the germline V gene (reference sequence). CDR3 residues: CASSRGPQETQYF. The CDR3 DNA sequence: TGTGCCAGCAGCCGGGGGCCCCAGGAGACCCAGTACTTC.

This chain joins TRBV7-8 and TRBJ1-5; TRBD1 is a possible D gene (6 bases). Germline V gene data show CDR1 as SGHVS and CDR2 as FQNEAQ. The CDR3 is 16 residues long. Trimming cost V 3 bases and J 7 bases, with 19 bases left between them. The CDR3 region has the DNA TGTGCCAGCAGCTTGGGGGGACAAGGTGGCAGCCAGCCCCAGCATTTT. Translating gives CASSLGGQGGSQPQHF.

The rearrangement links TRBV20-1 to TRBJ1-2, with D perhaps matching TRBD1 (5 bases). This CDR3 is built from 11 residues. Trimming stripped 6 bases from V and 4 bases from J, with 9 bases between. CDR1 DFQATT and CDR2 SNEGSKA come from the germline V gene (reference sequence). In DNA, the CDR3 is TGCAGTGCAAATGGGGGCTATGGCTACACCTTC. This encodes CSANGGYGYTF.

The chain employs TRBV29-1 and TRBJ2-5, with D perhaps TRBD2 (5 bases). The CDR3 runs to 13 residues. Germline V gene lookup returns CDR1 SQVTM and CDR2 ANQGSEA. The V and J ends lost 3 bases and 2 bases respectively, with 10 bases between them. The CDR3 region is CSVERAEQETQYF. In nucleotides, the CDR3 is TGCAGCGTTGAGAGGGCGGAACAAGAGACCCAGTACTTC. The whole variable domain, remainder taken from reference TRBV29-1 and TRBJ2-5, is SAVISQKPSRDICQRGTSLTIQCQVDSQVTMMFWYRQQPGQSLTLIATANQGSEATYESGFVIDKFPISRPNLTFSTLTVSNMSPEDSSIYLCSVERAEQETQYFGPGTRLLVL.

This chain links TRBV12-3 or TRBV12-4 with TRBJ2-7; a possible D gene is TRBD2 (6 bases). CDR3 size: 11 residues. Trimming pared 5 bases from V and 6 bases from J, leaving 8 bases between. DNA for the CDR3: TGTGCCAGCAGTGGGCGGGGCGAGCAGTACTTC. This gives the protein CASSGRGEQYF.

The V call is TRBV19, the J call TRBJ2-3; D call uncertain. V lost 7 bases, J lost 4 bases, and 18 bases lay in between. Germline V gene lookup returns CDR1 LNHDA and CDR2 SQIVND (reference sequence). The CDR3 sequence is 15 residues long. The CDR3 DNA reads as TGTGCCAGTACGACGGCAGTTTTATCTTCAGATACGCAGTATTTT. Translated, it gives CASTTAVLSSDTQYF.